A selection of T cell receptor beta chains follows, all from one sample in a study of identical twins' blood T cells. TCRdb re-derived calls from the 5' RACE reads in MiXCR, one entry per CDR3 protein. The sample holds 300,000 to 450,000 distinct CDR3 sequences, under 30% seen once. The specimen was PBMCs. These receptors originate from a woman aged 18 to 55 in good health. Both conserved end residues are part of each CDR3. Each record gives: D gene, V gene, clone size, J gene, CDR3 DNA, CDR3 protein. A D gene is named only where the DNA matches it firmly. Where a row states a size, it is once, few, many or the class of an expanded clone; other rows omit it.

.	TRBV20-1	.	TRBJ2-7	TGCAGTGCTGAAGACGGTACTGTCCGGGGCTACGAGCAGTACTTC	CSAEDGTVRGYEQYF
.	TRBV27	many	TRBJ1-5	TGTGCCAGCAGTTCATACCGTTCTCAGCCCCAGCATTTT	CASSSYRSQPQHF
TRBD1	TRBV20-1	many	TRBJ2-7	TGCAGTTCCGGGACAGGGGGATACGAGCAGTACTTC	CSSGTGGYEQYF
.	TRBV29-1	few	TRBJ2-1	TGCAGCGTACGTAGAAGCTCCTACAATGAGCAGTTCTTC	CSVRRSSYNEQFF
.	TRBV6-2/TRBV6-3	few	TRBJ2-7	TGTGCCAGCAGTTACGACCGACAAGGCCATAGGGGGAACGAGCAGTACTTC	CASSYDRQGHRGNEQYF
TRBD2	TRBV20-1	.	TRBJ2-7	TGCAGTGCTAGAGTCAGCGGGAGCGGCGAGCAGTACTTC	CSARVSGSGEQYF
TRBD1	TRBV29-1	few	TRBJ1-2	TGCAGCGTCTCTCTGGGACAGGGGTATAACTATGGCTACACCTTC	CSVSLGQGYNYGYTF
.	TRBV5-1	many	TRBJ2-1	TGCGCCAGCAGCTTGGAATTCAATGAGCAGTTCTTC	CASSLEFNEQFF
.	TRBV3-1	.	TRBJ1-2	TGTGCCAGCAGCCAAGATGGGGTTAGGTATGGCTACACCTTC	CASSQDGVRYGYTF
.	TRBV11-2	many	TRBJ2-7	TGTGCCAGCAGAAGTATACTAGACTACGAGCAGTACTTC	CASRSILDYEQYF
TRBD2	TRBV20-1	few	TRBJ2-1	TGCAGTGCTAGACTCCCGGGTAGCGGGAGGGCTAGGAATGAGCAGTTCTTC	CSARLPGSGRARNEQFF
TRBD1	TRBV6-2/TRBV6-3	.	TRBJ2-7	TGTGCCAGCAGTAGCGGACAGGGGACAACCTACGAGCAGTACTTC	CASSSGQGTTYEQYF
.	TRBV28	.	TRBJ2-7	TGTGCCAGCAGTTTAAACCCCCTACAGGGCTACGAGCAGTACTTC	CASSLNPLQGYEQYF
TRBD2	TRBV12-3/TRBV12-4	.	TRBJ2-1	TGTGCCAGCAGTGGGTCATTGACTAGCGGAAGAGGGAATGAGCAGTTCTTC	CASSGSLTSGRGNEQFF
.	TRBV19	.	TRBJ1-4	TGTGCCAGTAGTATCGCGGGGGAGGTGGCTGAAAAACTGTTTTTT	CASSIAGEVAEKLFF
TRBD1	TRBV9	.	TRBJ2-3	TGTGCCAGCAGCGTAGGGGACAGGAGTACGTTAGCAGATACGCAGTATTTT	CASSVGDRSTLADTQYF
.	TRBV20-1	many	TRBJ2-1	TGCAGTGCTAGAGCCCCGGGACATACCGTCAATGAGCAGTTCTTC	CSARAPGHTVNEQFF
TRBD1	TRBV20-1	.	TRBJ1-5	TGCAGCGTCAAGCGGGGCACAGGGGATAATAGCAATCAGCCCCAGCATTTT	CSVKRGTGDNSNQPQHF